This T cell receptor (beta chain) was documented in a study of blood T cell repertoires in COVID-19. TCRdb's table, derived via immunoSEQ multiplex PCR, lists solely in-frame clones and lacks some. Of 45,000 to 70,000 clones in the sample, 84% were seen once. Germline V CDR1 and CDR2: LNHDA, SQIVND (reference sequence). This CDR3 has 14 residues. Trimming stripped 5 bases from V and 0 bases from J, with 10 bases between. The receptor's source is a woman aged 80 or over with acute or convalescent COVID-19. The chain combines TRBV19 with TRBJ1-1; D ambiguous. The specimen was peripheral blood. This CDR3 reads CASSPGWVNTEAFF. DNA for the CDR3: TGTGCCAGTAGTCCAGGCTGGGTGAACACTGAAGCTTTCTTT. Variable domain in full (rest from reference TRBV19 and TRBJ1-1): DGGITQSPKYLFRKEGQNVTLSCEQNLNHDAMYWYRQDPGQGLRLIYYSQIVNDFQKGDIAEGYSVSREKKESFPLTVTSAQKNPTAFYLCASSPGWVNTEAFFGQGTRLTVV.